This paragraph covers one T cell receptor beta chain sequence. These data belong to a study of T cell changes during pregnancy in multiple sclerosis. V lost 3 bases and J 0 bases, leaving 20 bases between the germline ends. CDR1 and CDR2 from the germline V gene are KGHSH and LQKENI. The CDR3 has 19 amino acids. Assay: immunoSEQ multiplex PCR; the TCRdb copy retains only in-frame clones and omits some. The profile shows around 130,000 clones, approximately 93% of them singletons. This TCR was sampled from a female donor with multiple sclerosis, enrolled in a pregnancy study. The sample here was peripheral blood, taken before pregnancy. The chain carries TRBV18 and TRBJ1-4, with a possible D match to TRBD1 (6 bases). The CDR3 DNA sequence: TGTGCCAGCTCACCCCGGCAACAGGGCGTATTGTCAACTAATGAAAAACTGTTTTTT. The encoded protein is CASSPRQQGVLSTNEKLFF.